Each of the 24 T cell receptor beta chains below was sequenced from the same sample in a study of CD8 T cells in Susac syndrome. With random hexamers, roughly 0.5 to 1 ug RNA was reverse transcribed. MiXCR, applied by TCRdb to the immunoSEQ multiplex PCR reads, yields one record per CDR3 protein. The sample holds some 130,000 distinct CDR3 sequences, about 95% seen once. The specimen sequenced was CD4+ T cells from PBMCs. These receptors were obtained from a human donor in good health.

The chain recombines TRBV7-2 with TRBJ2-5; 11 nucleotides align to TRBD2. V lost 2 bases, J lost 4 bases, and 6 bases stayed unmatched. Germline lookup yields CDR1 SGHTA and CDR2 FQGNSA. The CDR3 length is 16 residues. The CDR3 protein is CASSLNRLAGRETQYF. The DNA of the CDR3 is TGTGCCAGCAGCTTAAATCGACTAGCGGGACGAGAGACCCAGTACTTC.

This clonotype was found a few times. The genes are TRBV18 and TRBJ1-2; no clear D gene. Germline V lookup: CDR1 KGHSH, CDR2 LQKENI. The CDR3 length is 12 residues. Between the trimmed V and J ends, which lost 3 bases and 8 bases, there was a span of 10 bases. The CDR3 protein is CASSPPGGGYTF. The DNA of the CDR3 is TGTGCCAGCTCACCTCCAGGCGGCGGCTACACCTTC.

This chain links TRBV29-1 with TRBJ2-5; weak D call: TRBD2 (7 bases). V dropped 4 bases and J dropped 5 bases, with 14 bases sitting between them. The germline V gene encodes CDR1 SQVTM and CDR2 ANQGSEA. This CDR3 is 13 amino acids long. The DNA of the CDR3 is TGCAGCGTTGGTGGGGGGGGCTTGGAGACCCAGTACTTC. Its protein is CSVGGGGLETQYF.

The table lists this clonotype with a count of one. This chain uses TRBV23-1 with TRBJ1-5; no reliable D call. TRBV23-1 is recorded as an ORF, its role being uncertain. V was trimmed by 1 base and J by 8 bases, leaving 9 bases between them. This CDR3 comprises 13 residues. CDR3 bases: TGCGCCAGCAGTCAATATTGTAGTGAGCCCCAGCATTTT. Its translation: CASSQYCSEPQHF.

The chain uses TRBV10-3 and TRBJ2-1, with 11 bases matching TRBD2. This CDR3 comprises 14 residues. J was trimmed by 4 bases and V by 10 bases; bases with no gene match: 6. The V gene's germline CDR1 is ENHRY and CDR2 SYGVKD. This CDR3 is CATLGTSGYNEQFF. Written as DNA, the CDR3 is TGTGCCACCCTTGGGACTAGCGGTTACAATGAGCAGTTCTTC.

The chain is built from TRBV19 and TRBJ2-1, with 9 bases identical to TRBD2. V was pared by 3 bases and J by 3 bases, with 6 bases of the junction left unmatched. The CDR3 sequence is 16 residues long. Germline CDR1 reads LNHDA; CDR2 reads SQIVND (reference sequence). The CDR3 here is CASSISPAGGYNEQFF. CDR3 nucleotides: TGTGCCAGTAGTATTAGTCCAGCGGGAGGCTACAATGAGCAGTTCTTC. The full variable domain, rest sourced from reference TRBV19 and TRBJ2-1, is DGGITQSPKYLFRKEGQNVTLSCEQNLNHDAMYWYRQDPGQGLRLIYYSQIVNDFQKGDIAEGYSVSREKKESFPLTVTSAQKNPTAFYLCASSISPAGGYNEQFFGPGTRLTVL.

The chain uses TRBV3-1 and TRBJ2-7; D not resolved. The V end lost 3 bases, the J end lost 6 bases, and 6 bases lay between the germline ends. CDR3 size: 11 residues. Looked up from germline, CDR1 is LGHDT and CDR2 is YNNKEL (reference sequence). The CDR3 here is CASSQRREQYF. CDR3 nucleotides: TGTGCCAGCAGCCAGCGGCGCGAGCAGTACTTC.

This chain links TRBV28 with TRBJ2-3; the D is unclear. Germline CDR1 and CDR2: MDHEN and SYDVKM. Trimming shortened V by 4 bases and J by 0 bases, and 14 bases separated the two germline ends. The CDR3 contains 16 residues. The CDR3 region is CASSSPAPDSTDTQYF. The CDR3 nucleotides are TGTGCCAGCAGTTCCCCAGCCCCGGACAGCACAGATACGCAGTATTTT.

The CDR3 here is CAWSERQGKPQHF. In nucleotides, the CDR3 is TGTGCCTGGAGTGAGCGGCAGGGGAAACCCCAGCATTTT. V is TRBV30 and J is TRBJ1-5; possible D gene TRBD1, 6 bases. Germline V gene data show CDR1 as GTSNPN and CDR2 as SVGIG (reference sequence). Trimming left V 1 base short and J 10 bases short, with 14 bases between. CDR3 length: 13 residues.

The chain joins TRBV6-5 to TRBJ2-2; TRBD2 might be the D (6 bases). Trimming left V 5 bases short and J 9 bases short, with 10 bases between. The CDR3 extends over 12 amino acids. Germline loops: CDR1 MNHEY, CDR2 SVGAGI. The CDR3: CASSPGTWELFF. The CDR3, as DNA: TGTGCCAGCAGTCCCGGGACTTGGGAGCTGTTTTTT.

V and J are TRBV9 and TRBJ1-5; D is undetermined. CDR1 is SGDLS, CDR2 YYNGEE, per germline. The CDR3 has 13 amino acids. Between the trimmed V and J ends, which lost 0 bases and 1 base, there was a span of 2 bases. DNA for the CDR3: TGTGCCAGCAGCGTAGGCAGCAATCAGCCCCAGCATTTT. This sequence encodes CASSVGSNQPQHF.

The V and J genes are TRBV29-1 and TRBJ2-7; 8 nucleotides line up with TRBD1. Germline V gene sequence: CDR1 SQVTM, CDR2 ANQGSEA. This CDR3 comprises 13 residues. J lost 5 bases, V lost 4 bases, and 7 bases had no gene match. CDR3 region: CSVGTGQGDEQYF. The DNA of the CDR3 is TGCAGCGTTGGTACAGGACAGGGAGACGAGCAGTACTTC.

This rearrangement joins TRBV12-3 or TRBV12-4 to TRBJ2-3, with D possibly TRBD2 on 6 matching bases. CDR3 length: 13 residues. The germline V and J ends were trimmed by 6 bases and 4 bases, with 11 bases remaining between them. CDR3 DNA sequence: TGTGCCAGCAGCCGACGGGAGTCAGATACGCAGTATTTT. Translating gives CASSRRESDTQYF.

The CDR3 region is CSANGWGGEQYF. For the CDR3, the DNA is TGCAGTGCCAACGGATGGGGGGGCGAGCAGTACTTC. The chain recombines TRBV20-1 with TRBJ2-7, with TRBD2 identical over 7 bases. The CDR3 has 12 residues. Trimming removed 6 bases from V and 6 bases from J; junction bases left unmatched: 8. Germline assignment: CDR1 DFQATT and CDR2 SNEGSKA (reference sequence).

The CDR3 here is CASSLRGRMGNQPQHF. The CDR3 DNA reads as TGTGCCAGCAGCTTACGGGGTAGAATGGGCAATCAGCCCCAGCATTTT. V gene TRBV7-6 combines with J gene TRBJ1-5; D unresolved. Trimming pared 2 bases from V and 2 bases from J, leaving 13 bases between. The germline gives CDR1 SGHVS, CDR2 FNYEAQ. The CDR3 totals 16 residues.

This clonotype was observed a single time. This rearrangement joins TRBV29-1 to TRBJ2-3; 10 nucleotides agree with TRBD2. The CDR3 extends over 15 amino acids. In germline, CDR1 is SQVTM, CDR2 ANQGSEA. With 4 bases clipped from V and 5 bases from J, the junction kept 9 bases outside the gene matches. In nucleotides, the CDR3 is TGCAGCGTTGGTTCTAGCGGGAGTAGCGGAGATACGCAGTATTTT. It codes for CSVGSSGSSGDTQYF.

In this sample, this clonotype turned up a few times. The V and J genes are TRBV18 and TRBJ2-5; D call uncertain. This CDR3 region has 12 residues. Trimming stripped 1 base from V and 4 bases from J, with 4 bases between. In germline, CDR1 is KGHSH, CDR2 LQKENI. This CDR3 reads CASSPRTETQYF. The DNA for the CDR3 is TGTGCCAGCTCACCACGGACAGAGACCCAGTACTTC.

The chain recombines TRBV6-1 with TRBJ2-3; D may be TRBD2 (6 bases). Trimming took 1 base from V and 6 from J, leaving 14 bases between them. Germline lookup yields CDR1 MNHNS and CDR2 SASEGT. The CDR3 runs 15 residues. This CDR3 is CASSEGGSGPDTQYF. In DNA form, the CDR3 reads TGTGCCAGCAGTGAAGGCGGAAGCGGGCCTGATACGCAGTATTTT.

The CDR3 protein is CASSVATTYNEQFF. The CDR3 nucleotides read TGTGCCAGCAGTGTAGCAACCACCTACAATGAGCAGTTCTTC. V and J are TRBV2 and TRBJ2-1; D is undetermined. Germline loops: CDR1 SNHLY, CDR2 FYNNEI. V was pared by 4 bases and J by 2 bases, with 9 bases between. The CDR3 is 14 residues long.

V gene TRBV28 combines with J gene TRBJ2-3; the D gene is possibly TRBD2 (5 bases). CDR1 MDHEN and CDR2 SYDVKM come from the germline V gene. CDR3 size: 13 residues. Trimming pared 2 bases from V and 4 bases from J, leaving 7 bases between. The CDR3 sequence: CASSLAGPDTQYF. The DNA of the CDR3 is TGTGCCAGCAGTTTAGCGGGCCCAGATACGCAGTATTTT.

The chain links TRBV28 to TRBJ1-1; D gene ambiguous. Deletions cut 3 bases from V and 11 bases from J, with 13 bases between. From germline, CDR1 is MDHEN and CDR2 SYDVKM. The length of the CDR3 is 12 residues. DNA for the CDR3: TGTGCCAGCAGTTTTGTCGGATTTGAGGCTTTCTTT. Translating it yields CASSFVGFEAFF.

The chain links TRBV19 to TRBJ2-7; possible D gene TRBD2, 5 bases. The germline V and J ends were trimmed by 5 bases and 3 bases, with 11 bases remaining between them. CDR3 length: 13 amino acids. CDR1 and CDR2 from the germline V gene are LNHDA and SQIVND (reference sequence). In nucleotides, the CDR3 is TGTGCCAGTAGTCGGAGGTGGGACTACGAGCAGTACTTC. It codes for CASSRRWDYEQYF.

This clonotype was seen only once. In nucleotides, the CDR3 is TGTGCCAGCAGCAGGGACCCGGAATCCTACGAGCAGTACTTC. It encodes CASSRDPESYEQYF. This chain links TRBV5-4 with TRBJ2-7, with D perhaps TRBD1 or TRBD2 (5 bases each). The CDR3 contains 14 residues. Germline lookup yields CDR1 SGHNT and CDR2 YYREEE (reference sequence). Trimming shortened V by 4 bases and J by 1 base, and 12 bases separated the two germline ends. Full variable domain (missing parts from reference TRBV5-4 and TRBJ2-7): ETGVTQSPTHLIKTRGQQVTLRCSSQSGHNTVSWYQQALGQGPQFIFQYYREEENGRGNFPPRFSGLQFPNYSSELNVNALELDDSALYLCASSRDPESYEQYFGPGTRLTVT.

The chain joins TRBV5-1 to TRBJ1-2, with 9 bases aligning to TRBD1. Germline values: CDR1 SGHRS, CDR2 YFSETQ. V gave up 2 bases and J gave up 7 bases; unmatched junction bases: 9. The CDR3 covers 15 residues. This CDR3 reads CASSFESGQGSGYTF. The CDR3 DNA follows: TGCGCCAGCAGCTTCGAATCGGGACAGGGAAGTGGCTACACCTTC.